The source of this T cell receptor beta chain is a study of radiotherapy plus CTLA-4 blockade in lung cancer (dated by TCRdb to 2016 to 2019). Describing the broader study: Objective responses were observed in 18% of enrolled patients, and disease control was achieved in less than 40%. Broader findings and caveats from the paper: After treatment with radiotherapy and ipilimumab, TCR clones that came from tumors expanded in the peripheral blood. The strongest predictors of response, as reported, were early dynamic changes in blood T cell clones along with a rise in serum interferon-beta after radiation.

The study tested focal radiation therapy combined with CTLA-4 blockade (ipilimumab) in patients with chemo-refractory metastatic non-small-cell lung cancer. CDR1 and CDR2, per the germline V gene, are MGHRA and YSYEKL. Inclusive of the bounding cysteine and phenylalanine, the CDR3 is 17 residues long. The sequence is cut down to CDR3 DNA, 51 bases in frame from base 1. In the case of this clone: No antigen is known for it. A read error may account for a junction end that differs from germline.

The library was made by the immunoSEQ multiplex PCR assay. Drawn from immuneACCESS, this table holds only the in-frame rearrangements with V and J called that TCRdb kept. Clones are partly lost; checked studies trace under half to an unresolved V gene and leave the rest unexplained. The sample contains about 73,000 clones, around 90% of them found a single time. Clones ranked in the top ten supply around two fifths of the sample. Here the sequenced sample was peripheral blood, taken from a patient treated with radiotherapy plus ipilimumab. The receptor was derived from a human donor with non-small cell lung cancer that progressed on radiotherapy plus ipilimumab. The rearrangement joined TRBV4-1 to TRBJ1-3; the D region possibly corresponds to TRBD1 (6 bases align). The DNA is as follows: TGCGCCAGCAGCGAAGGAGATGGCAGGGGCTTTGGAAACATCATATATTTT. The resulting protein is CASSEGDGRGFGNIIYF.